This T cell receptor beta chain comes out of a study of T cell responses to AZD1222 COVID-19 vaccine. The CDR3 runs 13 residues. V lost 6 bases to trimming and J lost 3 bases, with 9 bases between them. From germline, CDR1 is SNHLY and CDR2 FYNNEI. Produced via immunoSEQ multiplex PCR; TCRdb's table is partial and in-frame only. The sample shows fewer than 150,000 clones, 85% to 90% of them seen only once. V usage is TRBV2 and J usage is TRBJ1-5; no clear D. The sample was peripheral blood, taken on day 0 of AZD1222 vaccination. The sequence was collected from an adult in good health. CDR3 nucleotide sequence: TGTGCCAGCAGGAGAAGGAACAATCAGCCCCAGCATTTT. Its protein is CASRRRNNQPQHF.